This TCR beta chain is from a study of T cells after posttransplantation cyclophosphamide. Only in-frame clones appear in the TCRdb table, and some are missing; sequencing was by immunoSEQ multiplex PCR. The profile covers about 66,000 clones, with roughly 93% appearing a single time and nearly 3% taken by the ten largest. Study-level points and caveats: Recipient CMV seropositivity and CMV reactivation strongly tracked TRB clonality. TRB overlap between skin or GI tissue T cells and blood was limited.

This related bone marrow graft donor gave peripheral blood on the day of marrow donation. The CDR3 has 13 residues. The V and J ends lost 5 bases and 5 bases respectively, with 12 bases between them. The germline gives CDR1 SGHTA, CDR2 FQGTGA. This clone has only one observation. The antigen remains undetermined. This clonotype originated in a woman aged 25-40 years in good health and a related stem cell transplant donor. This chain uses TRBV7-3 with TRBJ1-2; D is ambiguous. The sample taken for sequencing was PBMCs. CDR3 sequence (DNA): TGTGCCAGCAGCCCAGGCACTGTTTATGGCTACACCTTC. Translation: CASSPGTVYGYTF.